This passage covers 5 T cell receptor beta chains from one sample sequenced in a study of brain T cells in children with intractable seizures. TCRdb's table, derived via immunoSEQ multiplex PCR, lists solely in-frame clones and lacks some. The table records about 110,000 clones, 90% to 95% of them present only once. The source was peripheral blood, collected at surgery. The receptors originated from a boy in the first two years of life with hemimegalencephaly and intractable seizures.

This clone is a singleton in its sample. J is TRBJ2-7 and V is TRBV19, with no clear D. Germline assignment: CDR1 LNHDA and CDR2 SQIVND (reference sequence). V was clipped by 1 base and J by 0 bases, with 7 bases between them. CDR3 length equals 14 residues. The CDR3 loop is CASSIAHNSYEQYF. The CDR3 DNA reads TGTGCCAGTAGTATAGCCCACAACTCCTACGAGCAGTACTTC.

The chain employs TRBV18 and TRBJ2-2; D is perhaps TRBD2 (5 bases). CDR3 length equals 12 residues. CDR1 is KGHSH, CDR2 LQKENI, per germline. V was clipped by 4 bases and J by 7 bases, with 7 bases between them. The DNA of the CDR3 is TGTGCCAGCTCACTAGCGATCGGGGAGCTGTTTTTT. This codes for CASSLAIGELFF.

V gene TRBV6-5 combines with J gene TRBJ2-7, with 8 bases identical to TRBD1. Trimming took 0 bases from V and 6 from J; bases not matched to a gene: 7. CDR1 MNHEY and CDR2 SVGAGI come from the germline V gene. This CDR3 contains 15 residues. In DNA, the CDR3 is TGTGCCAGCAGTTACTCGGACAGGGAACTAGCCGAGCAGTACTTC. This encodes CASSYSDRELAEQYF.

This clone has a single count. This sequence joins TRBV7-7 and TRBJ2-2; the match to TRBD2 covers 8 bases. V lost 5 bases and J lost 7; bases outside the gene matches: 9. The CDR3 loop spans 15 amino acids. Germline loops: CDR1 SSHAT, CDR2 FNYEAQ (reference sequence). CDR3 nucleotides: TGTGCCAGCAGCCCAGCGGGAGAATTGGTCGGGGAGCTGTTTTTT. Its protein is CASSPAGELVGELFF.

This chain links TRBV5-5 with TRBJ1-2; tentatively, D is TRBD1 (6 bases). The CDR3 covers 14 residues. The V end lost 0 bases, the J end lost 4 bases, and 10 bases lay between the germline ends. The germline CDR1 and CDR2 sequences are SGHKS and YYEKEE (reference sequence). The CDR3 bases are TGTGCCAGCAGCTTGGCGGGCAGGGGCTATGGCTACACCTTC. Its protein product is CASSLAGRGYGYTF. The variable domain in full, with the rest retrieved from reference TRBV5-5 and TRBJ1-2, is DAGVTQSPTHLIKTRGQQVTLRCSPISGHKSVSWYQQVLGQGPQFIFQYYEKEERGRGNFPDRFSARQFPNYSSELNVNALLLGDSALYLCASSLAGRGYGYTFGSGTRLTVV.